A selection of T cell receptor beta chains follows, all from one sample in a study of cytomegalovirus exposure and HLA in healthy donors. Sequencing was performed with immunoSEQ multiplex PCR; in TCRdb, only in-frame clones are kept and a portion is missing. The table records about 150,000 clones, around 84% of them present only once. The source material was PBMCs. Every receptor here comes from a woman younger than 30 in good health and CMV-seronegative. The CDR3 runs from the conserved cysteine through the conserved F or W. A D gene is named only where the DNA matches it firmly. A row's size may be missing; if present it is once, few, many or a size class.

>TRBJ1-3|NA|NA|TRBV6-5|13
TGTGCCAGCAGTCTCTCCTCTGGAAACACCATATATTTT
CASSLSSGNTIYF
>TRBJ2-5|TRBD2|NA|TRBV7-9|18
TGTGCCAGCAGCTCCCCTTTGAGGACTAGCGGACTCCAAGAGACCCAGTACTTC
CASSSPLRTSGLQETQYF
>TRBJ2-1|TRBD1|NA|TRBV4-2|16
TGTGCCAGCAGCCAGGGACAGGGCCGGGAGTACAATGAGCAGTTCTTC
CASSQGQGREYNEQFF
>TRBJ2-1|NA|NA|TRBV27|15
TGTGCCAGCAGTTTCGTGGGCCTAGCGCCCAATGAGCAGTTCTTC
CASSFVGLAPNEQFF
>TRBJ2-7|TRBD1|NA|TRBV11-2|15
TGTGCCAGCAGCTTAGATTCGAAGGGGGCGTACGAGCAGTACTTC
CASSLDSKGAYEQYF
>TRBJ1-6|NA|NA|TRBV12-5|17
TGTGCTAGTGGTGCCCCCTCCGGGTCATTCGAAAATTCACCCCTCCACTTT
CASGAPSGSFENSPLHF
>TRBJ2-3|TRBD2|once|TRBV11-3|17
TGTGCCAGCAGCCTCGGGGGAGCGGGAGGTAGCACAGATACGCAGTATTTT
CASSLGGAGGSTDTQYF
>TRBJ2-7|NA|NA|TRBV4-1|15
TGCGCCAGCAGCTTCCGTGCTAGCAGGTCTGGGGAGCAGTACTTC
CASSFRASRSGEQYF
>TRBJ2-1|TRBD1|NA|TRBV5-4|14
TGTGCCAGCAGCGGGACAGGGGTATCGAATGAGCAGTTCTTC
CASSGTGVSNEQFF
>TRBJ2-1|TRBD2|NA|TRBV2|13
TGTGCCAGCAGTCGTCTAGCGGAAAATGAGCAGTTCTTC
CASSRLAENEQFF
>TRBJ1-4|NA|NA|TRBV5-1|15
TGCGCCAGCAGCTTCGAGGGTGGGATTAATGAAAAACTGTTTTTT
CASSFEGGINEKLFF
>TRBJ2-2|NA|NA|TRBV2|16
TGTGCCAGCAGTGAGATAGCTAGCGCGAACACCGGGGAGCTGTTTTTT
CASSEIASANTGELFF
>TRBJ2-5|TRBD1|NA|TRBV27|16
TGTGCCAGCAGTCCGAGACAGGGGCGAGGGGAAGAGACCCAGTACTTC
CASSPRQGRGEETQYF
>TRBJ2-7|NA|NA|TRBV2|14
TGTGCCAGCAGTGCAGCGCTCAGCTCCTACGAGCAGTACTTC
CASSAALSSYEQYF